The TCR beta chain under discussion was sequenced for a study of cytomegalovirus exposure and HLA in healthy donors. Turning to the study itself: In a later analysis, it was reported that the roughly 120 validation repertoires had been produced on the same platform as the 550 to 850 repertoires belonging to the first cohort.

Germline CDR1 is MNHEY and CDR2 is SMNVEV (reference sequence). V shed 0 bases and J 4 bases; nucleotides not matched to a gene: 0. There are 14 residues in the CDR3. The data were produced by immunoSEQ multiplex PCR, yet TCRdb's version contains in-frame clones alone and is incomplete. The table lists roughly 220,000 clones, approximately 80% of them singletons. Comments on this clone: The target antigen is unknown.

General study points: Through in vitro validation, a few CMV-associated chains were shown to be specific for CMV antigens. Researchers catalogued 150 or so TCR beta chains as cytomegalovirus-associated. The tendency of first-cohort TCR clusters to co-occur in the 120 validation repertoires was identified by a subsequent analysis.

The chain employs TRBV27 and TRBJ1-1; 9 bases are a match to TRBD1. Source material: PBMCs. The clonotype originates from a woman younger than 45 in good health and CMV-seropositive. CDR3 sequence (DNA): TGTGCCAGCAGTTTATCGGGACAGGGCACTGAAGCTTTCTTT. Translating gives CASSLSGQGTEAFF.